These 28 T cell receptor beta chains were all obtained from the same sample, sequenced in a study of control samples from healthy donors and cancer patients. Here immunoSEQ multiplex PCR was the method, and the copy in TCRdb shows in-frame clones only, minus some. Seen here are roughly 120,000 clones, around nine tenths observed once, and the top ten hold 12%. Material for sequencing was blood. These receptors all come from a man aged 25 to 45 in good health.

V gene TRBV7-2 combines with J gene TRBJ2-7; possibly TRBD2 for D (5 bases). Germline assignment: CDR1 SGHTA and CDR2 FQGNSA. CDR3 length: 14 amino acids. Trimming took 1 base from V and 2 from J, leaving 9 bases between them. CDR3 residues: CASSLVGDAYEQYF. DNA for the CDR3: TGTGCCAGCAGCTTAGTCGGGGATGCCTACGAGCAGTACTTC.

The chain uses TRBV19 and TRBJ2-7; D may be TRBD2 (5 bases). CDR3 length: 15 residues. V was clipped by 6 bases and J by 3 bases, with 18 bases between them. Per the germline V gene, CDR1 is LNHDA and CDR2 is SQIVND (reference sequence). The CDR3: CASSHRAQGLYEQYF. CDR3 DNA: TGTGCCAGTAGCCATCGGGCCCAAGGACTCTACGAGCAGTACTTC.

In this sample, this clone turned up a few times. The rearrangement uses TRBV5-6 and TRBJ1-3; 7 positions agree with TRBD1. The trim removed 2 bases at V and 3 bases at J, leaving 8 bases unmatched. CDR1 is SGHDT and CDR2 is YYEEEE in the germline V gene. The CDR3 loop spans 16 amino acids. The CDR3, as DNA: TGTGCCAGCAGCTTACGGGACAGAAGCTTTGGAAACACCATATATTTT. This translates into CASSLRDRSFGNTIYF.

This chain joins TRBV11-3 and TRBJ1-6; D is undetermined. CDR3 length: 13 residues. Looked up from germline, CDR1 is SGHNT and CDR2 is YENEEA. The ends were cut back, 5 bases at V and 9 bases at J, with 11 bases in the middle. The CDR3 region has the DNA TGTGCCAGCAGCCCCCACTCGCGTTCACCCCTCCACTTT. Translated: CASSPHSRSPLHF.

This chain links TRBV24-1 with TRBJ2-7; 9 bases are a match to TRBD2. The CDR3 sequence is 15 residues long. Germline assignment: CDR1 KGHDR and CDR2 SFDVKD. After removal of 3 bases from V and 0 bases from J, the junction contained 2 bases not matched to a gene. This CDR3 reads CATSDRTSASYEQYF. For the CDR3, the DNA is TGTGCCACCAGTGATAGGACTAGCGCCTCCTACGAGCAGTACTTC.

This clone was counted a single time. The V and J genes are TRBV25-1 and TRBJ1-3; 7 bases are shared with TRBD1. The CDR3 is 16 amino acids. Germline loops: CDR1 MGHDK, CDR2 SYGVNS. V dropped 2 bases and J dropped 1; count of bases not matched to a gene: 5. CDR3 in DNA: TGTGCCAGCAGTGAACGGGACAGTAGTTCTGGAAACACCATATATTTT. It yields the protein CASSERDSSSGNTIYF.

The chain employs TRBV3-1 (or the pseudogene TRBV3-2) and TRBJ1-6, with D possibly TRBD1 on 5 matching bases. The length of the CDR3 is 22 residues. CDR1 is LGHDT, CDR2 YNNKEL, per germline (reference sequence). V was shortened by 4 bases and J by 7 bases, with 35 bases between the two germline ends. CDR3 coding DNA: TGTGCCAGCAGCCCGAAGAACTGGAAATTGTACGCGGCGGGGGTAAAGAATTCACCCCTCCACTTT. Amino acid sequence: CASSPKNWKLYAAGVKNSPLHF.

This clone was counted a single time. The chain couples TRBV12-5 to TRBJ2-3; a weak D match, TRBD1 (5 bases). CDR3 length: 14 residues. CDR1 is LGHNT and CDR2 is FRNRAP in the germline V gene. With 1 base removed from V and 4 bases from J, the gap between germline ends came to 9 bases. CDR3 protein: CASGLDRFADTQYF. In DNA form, the CDR3 reads TGTGCTAGTGGTTTGGACAGGTTTGCAGATACGCAGTATTTT.

The chain links TRBV7-9 to TRBJ2-1; 13 bases align to TRBD2. The length of the CDR3 is 15 residues. With V trimmed by 8 bases and J by 6 bases, 7 bases remained unmatched. Germline V gene sequence: CDR1 SEHNR, CDR2 FQNEAQ (reference sequence). The CDR3 sequence: CASCPGLAGANEQFF. DNA for the CDR3: TGTGCCAGCTGCCCCGGACTAGCGGGGGCCAATGAGCAGTTCTTC.

CDR3 bases: TGTGCCAGTCGGAGACGTTGGAGTGAAAAACTGTTTTTT. It specifies CASRRRWSEKLFF. The chain uses TRBV19 and TRBJ1-4; D unresolved. V lost 8 bases and J 7 bases, leaving 14 bases between the germline ends. CDR1 is LNHDA and CDR2 is SQIVND in the germline V gene (reference sequence). The CDR3 consists of 13 residues.

This sequence joins TRBV7-3 and TRBJ2-3, with a possible D match to TRBD1 (5 bases). The V end lost 6 bases, the J end lost 0 bases, and 10 bases lay between the germline ends. The CDR3 consists of 14 residues. Germline lookup yields CDR1 SGHTA and CDR2 FQGTGA. The DNA of the CDR3 is TGTGCCAGCAGGGAAGGGGCTAGCACAGATACGCAGTATTTT. Translation gives CASREGASTDTQYF.

For this clone: A far larger clone is only one base removed, so a read error is likely. This sequence joins TRBV4-1 and TRBJ1-2; TRBD1 is a possible D gene (6 bases). The ends were cut back, 1 base at V and 8 bases at J, with 20 bases in the middle. The CDR3 covers 16 residues. CDR1 is MGHRA, CDR2 YSYEKL, per germline. The CDR3 loop reads CASSQGRGGLGEGYTF. The DNA for the CDR3 is TGCGCCAGCAGCCAAGGGAGGGGGGGACTGGGTGAAGGCTACACCTTC.

J is TRBJ1-1 and V is TRBV4-1, with a tentative D call TRBD1 (5 bases). This CDR3 is 16 amino acids long. CDR1 is MGHRA, CDR2 YSYEKL, per germline. V lost 1 base, J lost 4 bases, and 16 bases lay in between. The CDR3 DNA sequence: TGCGCCAGCAGCCAAGGAGGACTTAGAGGGGTCACTGAAGCTTTCTTT. As protein: CASSQGGLRGVTEAFF.

The rearrangement uses TRBV7-2 and TRBJ2-5; no clear D gene. Germline V CDR1 and CDR2: SGHTA, FQGNSA. The CDR3 contains 14 residues. V was trimmed by 3 bases and J by 5 bases, leaving 13 bases between them. The DNA for the CDR3 is TGTGCCAGCAGCTTTTCCACAGTCGGCGAGACCCAGTACTTC. This sequence encodes CASSFSTVGETQYF.

The chain has TRBV4-2 and TRBJ1-2; D remains ambiguous. The CDR3 is 14 residues long. V lost 0 bases and J lost 4, with 9 bases in between. Germline V gene data show CDR1 as LGHNA and CDR2 as YNFKEQ. The CDR3 sequence: CASSQEPGIYGYTF. In DNA form, the CDR3 reads TGTGCCAGCAGCCAAGAGCCGGGGATCTATGGCTACACCTTC.

The V gene is TRBV7-8, the J gene TRBJ1-2; D unclear. V was clipped by 5 bases and J by 7 bases, with 11 bases between them. The CDR3 contains 12 residues. The germline V gene encodes CDR1 SGHVS and CDR2 FQNEAQ. The chain's CDR3 is CASSERAGGYTF. The CDR3 DNA reads as TGTGCCAGCAGCGAAAGGGCAGGTGGCTACACCTTC.

This rearrangement joins TRBV6-5 to TRBJ1-1, with D possibly being TRBD1 (6 bases). Deletions cut 6 bases from V and 4 bases from J, with 15 bases between. Germline CDR1 is MNHEY and CDR2 is SVGAGI. The CDR3 is 14 residues long. The CDR3 protein is CASRDPGGGTEAFF. The CDR3 DNA reads TGTGCCAGCAGGGATCCCGGGGGCGGCACTGAAGCTTTCTTT.

This chain links TRBV19 with TRBJ2-5; a weak D match, TRBD2 (6 bases). Germline CDR1 reads LNHDA; CDR2 reads SQIVND (reference sequence). V gave up 4 bases and J gave up 7 bases, with 19 bases separating them. The CDR3 loop spans 15 amino acids. The CDR3 loop reads CASSTAGPSGGTQYF. DNA of the CDR3: TGTGCCAGTAGTACAGCCGGGCCCTCCGGGGGGACCCAGTACTTC.

This clone was picked up one time. This rearrangement joins TRBV18 to TRBJ1-2; D is uncertain. The CDR3 spans 15 residues. V lost 3 bases to trimming and J lost 1 base, with 12 bases between them. CDR1 is KGHSH and CDR2 is LQKENI in the germline V gene. CDR3 protein: CASSPYWTDNYGYTF. The DNA for the CDR3 is TGTGCCAGCTCACCCTATTGGACGGATAACTATGGCTACACCTTC.

V gene TRBV25-1 combines with J gene TRBJ1-1; D might be TRBD1 (6 bases). Trimming cost V 0 bases and J 1 base, with 12 bases left between them. Germline loops: CDR1 MGHDK, CDR2 SYGVNS. The CDR3 is 16 amino acids. The CDR3 protein is CASSEYSGGANTEAFF. For the CDR3, the DNA is TGTGCCAGCAGTGAATATTCCGGGGGCGCGAACACTGAAGCTTTCTTT. Looking up the rest from reference TRBV25-1 and TRBJ1-1 gives the full variable domain: EADIYQTPRYLVIGTGKKITLECSQTMGHDKMYWYQQDPGMELHLIHYSYGVNSTEKGDLSSESTVSRIRTEHFPLTLESARPSHTSQYLCASSEYSGGANTEAFFGQGTRLTVV.

This chain connects TRBV10-2 to TRBJ1-3; D remains ambiguous. The CDR3 extends over 15 amino acids. CDR1 is WSHSY, CDR2 SAAADI, per germline. The V end lost 5 bases, the J end lost 0 bases, and 11 bases lay between the germline ends. In DNA form, the CDR3 reads TGCGCCAGCAGTCCAGACCCCAACTCTGGAAACACCATATATTTT. Amino acid sequence: CASSPDPNSGNTIYF.

The chain uses TRBV7-6 and TRBJ2-1; possibly TRBD1 or TRBD2 for D (6 bases each). V shed 1 base and J shed 0 bases, with 10 bases lying between them. CDR3 length: 16 amino acids. Germline CDR1 reads SGHVS; CDR2 reads FNYEAQ. CDR3 in amino acids: CASSLVGGSSYNEQFF. The CDR3, as DNA: TGTGCCAGCAGCTTAGTGGGGGGCAGCTCCTACAATGAGCAGTTCTTC.

The gene calls are TRBV10-3 and TRBJ2-3; D tentatively fits TRBD1 or TRBD2 (5 bases each). Germline V gene data show CDR1 as ENHRY and CDR2 as SYGVKD. V lost 5 bases to trimming and J lost 5 bases, with 11 bases between them. This CDR3 spans 13 amino acids. The DNA for the CDR3 is TGTGCCATCAGTTCCCGGGACGGAGATACGCAGTATTTT. This codes for CAISSRDGDTQYF.

This clone has more than one count but fewer than ten. This chain connects TRBV10-3 to TRBJ2-5; D is tentatively TRBD1 or TRBD2 (5 bases each). The CDR3 runs to 11 residues. Deletions cut 3 bases from V and 9 bases from J, with 8 bases between. Germline CDR1 is ENHRY and CDR2 is SYGVKD. The CDR3 spells CAISDRDAQYF. DNA for the CDR3: TGTGCCATCAGTGACAGGGACGCCCAGTACTTC.

The chain recombines TRBV30 with TRBJ1-5, with D unresolved. CDR1 and CDR2 (germline): GTSNPN, SVGIG (reference sequence). V dropped 2 bases and J dropped 1 base, with 15 bases sitting between them. The CDR3 has 16 residues. CDR3 DNA sequence: TGTGCCTGGAGTCTAGGTGTGGCGTTGAGCAATCAGCCCCAGCATTTT. Its protein is CAWSLGVALSNQPQHF.

This chain connects TRBV12-3 or TRBV12-4 to TRBJ2-5; no clear D. V lost 2 bases and J lost 4, with 5 bases in between. This CDR3 is 12 amino acids long. For the CDR3, the DNA is TGTGCCAGCAGTTTACATGGAGAGACCCAGTACTTC. Protein: CASSLHGETQYF.

This chain uses TRBV18 with TRBJ1-1; tentative D call: TRBD1 (5 bases). The CDR3 covers 14 residues. Per the germline V gene, CDR1 is KGHSH and CDR2 is LQKENI. Trimming took off 6 bases at V and 1 base at J, with 12 bases between the two ends. CDR3 sequence reads: CASSPGLPNTEAFF. CDR3 nucleotide sequence: TGTGCCAGCTCGCCGGGACTGCCGAACACTGAAGCTTTCTTT.

J is TRBJ1-4 and V is TRBV7-8; D is undetermined. Germline CDR1 is SGHVS and CDR2 is FQNEAQ. The CDR3 has 12 residues. V gave up 5 bases and J gave up 4 bases, with 5 bases separating them. This CDR3 reads CASSSYNEKLFF. In nucleotides, the CDR3 is TGTGCCAGCAGCAGCTATAATGAAAAACTGTTTTTT.